The T cell receptor beta chain described here comes from a study of OX40 agonist ivuxolimab in advanced cancers. As to this clone: What it binds is not known.

Notes on the study in general: Clonal expansion in partial responders at 0.1-3.0 mg/kg ranked among the lowest.

Using immunoSEQ multiplex PCR, the repertoire was profiled, and TCRdb retains in-frame clones only, with some absent. The sample comprises roughly 38,000 clones, 70% to 90% of which are singletons, and approximately 0.5% rests with the top ten. The CDR3 totals 17 residues. Germline values: CDR1 SGHTA, CDR2 FQGNSA. The germline V and J ends were trimmed by 0 bases and 6 bases, with 20 bases remaining between them. The sequencing here drew on CD4+ or CD8+ T cells sorted from blood, taken in a trial of the OX40 agonist ivuxolimab. The chain has TRBV7-2 and TRBJ1-1; D unresolved. This clonotype originated in an adult with an advanced solid tumor such as melanoma, head and neck, liver or kidney cancer. The CDR3 sequence: CASSLATRTPRGSEAFF. CDR3 nucleotides: TGTGCCAGCAGCTTAGCAACGAGGACTCCGCGAGGGTCTGAAGCTTTCTTT. Complete variable domain (other parts from reference TRBV7-2 and TRBJ1-1): GAGVSQSPSNKVTEKGKDVELRCDPISGHTALYWYRQSLGQGLEFLIYFQGNSAPDKSGLPSDRFSAERTGGSVSTLTIQRTQQEDSAVYLCASSLATRTPRGSEAFFGQGTRLTVV.